This T cell receptor beta chain was captured by sequencing in a study of cytomegalovirus exposure and HLA in healthy donors. In the study overall: Some 85 million unique TCRs, all from HLA-typed donors, were included in an early release of the data. Whole-study results and caveats: Researchers reportedly found TCR beta sequences accurately predicted most subjects' HLA-A and HLA-B alleles.

Use of 60 Vbeta and 13 Jbeta primers characterized the PCR. As originally analysed: It was a later analysis that counted tens of millions of unique TCR beta chains, of which some 9.9 million were shared. This table comes from immunoSEQ multiplex PCR, and its TCRdb copy is limited to in-frame clones, with some not included. V and J calls and clone size follow that table, whereas D and trimming were derived from the DNA. Altogether about 88,000 clones are present, 70% to 75% being singletons, with the ten largest covering approximately 15%. Note on this clone: Its specificity is not known.

CDR3 length equals 17 residues. The junction had 8 bases not matched to a gene; V was cut back by 4 bases and J by 0 bases. The V gene's germline CDR1 is LGHNA and CDR2 YSLEER. The sequence was obtained from a woman between 18 and 29 years old in good health and CMV-seropositive. The chain couples TRBV4-3 to TRBJ2-3; 9 nucleotides align to TRBD2. Sequenced input: PBMCs. Here the CDR3 DNA reads TGCGCCAGCAGCCGGGAGATAGCGGGGGATAGCACAGATACGCAGTATTTT. The encoded protein is CASSREIAGDSTDTQYF.